The rows below give T cell receptor beta chains drawn from one sample of a study of cytomegalovirus exposure and HLA in healthy donors. Repertoires were generated with immunoSEQ multiplex PCR, while TCRdb's copy carries only in-frame clones and drops some. Of about 150,000 clones in the sample, approximately 94% were seen once. The sequencing input was PBMCs. The origin of the receptors is a young man in good health and CMV-seropositive. CDR3s include the opening cysteine and the closing phenylalanine or tryptophan. A D gene is named only where the DNA matches it firmly. Rows give clone size only sometimes, using once, few, many, or a class for an expanded clone.

>TRBV28|TRBJ2-7|.|once|13
CASSPGTPREQYF
TGTGCCAGCAGCCCGGGGACTCCCAGAGAGCAGTACTTC
>TRBV5-5|TRBJ1-3|.|.|15
CASSGGSGTGNTIYF
TGTGCCAGCAGTGGTGGGTCGGGGACTGGAAACACCATATATTTT
>TRBV6-5|TRBJ1-2|.|.|13
CASSYKQLYGYTF
TGTGCCAGCAGTTACAAACAGCTCTATGGCTACACCTTC
>TRBV13|TRBJ2-2|TRBD1|.|17
CASSRPGTGGMRGELFF
TGTGCCAGCAGCCGCCCCGGGACAGGGGGCATGAGGGGGGAGCTGTTTTTT
>TRBV5-6|TRBJ2-1|TRBD1|.|14
CASSRQGTYNEQFF
TGTGCCAGCAGCCGACAGGGAACTTACAATGAGCAGTTCTTC
>TRBV14|TRBJ1-5|.|.|17
CASSMLQGIYSNQPQHF
TGTGCCAGCAGTATGCTCCAGGGAATTTATAGCAATCAGCCCCAGCATTTT
>TRBV21-1|TRBJ1-2|.|.|16
CASSKGDSDPNYGYTF
TGTGCCAGCAGCAAAGGGGACAGCGATCCTAACTATGGCTACACCTTC
>TRBV5-1|TRBJ1-1|.|.|13
CASSLNRNTEAFF
TGCGCCAGCAGTTTGAACAGAAACACTGAAGCTTTCTTT
>TRBV2|TRBJ2-7|TRBD2|.|18
CASSEFEGLAGTNYEQYF
TGTGCCAGCAGTGAATTCGAGGGACTAGCGGGGACCAACTACGAGCAGTACTTC
>TRBV2|TRBJ2-5|.|.|12
CASMGGGKTQYF
TGTGCCAGCATGGGGGGAGGAAAGACCCAGTACTTC
>TRBV29-1|TRBJ2-1|.|.|16
CSVEDISGRSYNEQFF
TGCAGCGTTGAAGACATTAGCGGTCGCTCCTACAATGAGCAGTTCTTC
>TRBV6-1|TRBJ1-2|TRBD1|.|13
CASSGAYRGGYTF
TGTGCCAGCAGTGGTGCCTACAGGGGCGGCTACACCTTC
>TRBV9|TRBJ1-2|TRBD1|.|13
CASSLGQDYGYTF
TGTGCCAGCAGCCTCGGACAGGACTATGGCTACACCTTC
>TRBV7-9|TRBJ2-1|.|.|14
CASSGTDYYNEQFF
TGTGCCAGCAGCGGAACAGACTACTACAATGAGCAGTTCTTC
>TRBV10-3|TRBJ2-2|TRBD1|.|15
CAISPGQGDTGELFF
TGTGCCATCAGCCCGGGACAGGGGGACACCGGGGAGCTGTTTTTT
>TRBV10-3|TRBJ2-2|TRBD2|.|15
CAISRSGSDTGELFF
TGTGCCATCAGTCGTAGCGGGAGTGACACCGGGGAGCTGTTTTTT
>TRBV13|TRBJ2-1|TRBD1|.|15
CASRSAGTGDNEQFF
TGTGCCAGCAGGTCAGCCGGGACAGGAGACAATGAGCAGTTCTTC
>TRBV5-1|TRBJ2-7|TRBD2|.|13
CASRLAGSYEQYF
TGCGCCAGCAGACTAGCGGGATCCTACGAGCAGTACTTC
>TRBV11-3|TRBJ1-1|.|once|14
CASSSSSDHGEAFF
TGTGCCAGCAGCTCCTCCAGCGACCATGGTGAAGCTTTCTTT
>TRBV5-1|TRBJ2-3|.|.|11
CASSFGDTQYF
TGCGCCAGCAGCTTCGGTGATACGCAGTATTTT
>TRBV9|TRBJ2-3|.|few|16
CASSSQEGGDADTQYF
TGTGCCAGCAGCTCCCAAGAGGGGGGGGATGCAGATACGCAGTATTTT
>TRBV10-1|TRBJ2-1|TRBD2|.|17
CASSGSSGRASYNEQFF
TGCGCCAGCAGTGGGTCTAGCGGGAGGGCCTCCTACAATGAGCAGTTCTTC
>TRBV28|TRBJ2-1|TRBD1|.|15
CASRADRGRINEQFF
TGTGCCAGCAGAGCCGACAGGGGGAGAATCAATGAGCAGTTCTTC
>TRBV28|TRBJ2-2|TRBD2|.|16
CASRRPLAANTGELFF
TGTGCCAGCAGGAGACCTCTAGCGGCGAACACCGGGGAGCTGTTTTTT
>TRBV5-1|TRBJ2-2|.|many|15
CASSFGHPNTGELFF
TGCGCCAGCAGCTTCGGACACCCGAACACCGGGGAGCTGTTTTTT
>TRBV10-1|TRBJ1-1|TRBD1|.|13
CASRRDRETEAFF
TGCGCCAGCCGGAGGGACAGGGAGACTGAAGCTTTCTTT
>TRBV4-1|TRBJ2-7|.|once|14
CASSQGGGLYEQYF
TGCGCCAGCAGCCAAGGGGGGGGGCTGTACGAGCAGTACTTC
>TRBV7-7|TRBJ2-5|.|.|13
CASSLGQSETQYF
TGTGCCAGCAGCTTAGGGCAGTCCGAGACCCAGTACTTC
>TRBV5-1|TRBJ2-3|.|.|14
CASSLNYPLDTQYF
TGCGCCAGCAGCCTGAATTACCCACTAGATACGCAGTATTTT
>TRBV21-1|TRBJ2-7|.|.|15
CASSDRDRGPYEQYF
TGTGCCAGCAGCGACCGGGACAGGGGACCCTACGAGCAGTACTTC
>TRBV5-1|TRBJ2-7|TRBD2|.|14
CASSLSGTTYEQYF
TGCGCCAGCAGCTTATCAGGGACTACCTACGAGCAGTACTTC
>TRBV6-1|TRBJ2-5|TRBD1|once|14
CASSRDRVDETQYF
TGTGCCAGCAGCAGGGACAGGGTCGATGAGACCCAGTACTTC
>TRBV15|TRBJ1-6|TRBD1|.|16
CATSRASGTGDSPLHF
TGTGCCACCAGCAGAGCCTCCGGGACAGGGGATTCACCCCTCCACTTT
>TRBV27|TRBJ1-1|.|.|13
CASSFAANTEAFF
TGTGCCAGCAGCTTCGCGGCGAACACTGAAGCTTTCTTT
>TRBV11-2|TRBJ2-1|TRBD2|.|17
CASSLEPGLAGNNEQFF
TGTGCCAGCAGCTTAGAACCCGGACTAGCGGGAAACAATGAGCAGTTCTTC
>TRBV2|TRBJ2-3|.|once|16
CASSEAQGGRVGTQYF
TGTGCCAGCAGTGAGGCTCAGGGAGGTCGGGTCGGTACGCAGTATTTT
>TRBV7-7|TRBJ2-7|TRBD1|.|13
CASSSGTGYEQYF
TGTGCTAGCAGCTCCGGGACAGGATACGAGCAGTACTTC
>TRBV5-6|TRBJ2-7|.|once|13
CASSLQGSYEQYF
TGTGCCAGCAGCTTGCAGGGATCCTACGAGCAGTACTTC
>TRBV4-2|TRBJ2-3|TRBD2|.|16
CASSTRPSGIMDTQYF
TGTGCCAGCAGCACCCGACCTAGCGGAATAATGGATACGCAGTATTTT
>TRBV6-5|TRBJ2-3|TRBD1|.|15
CASSLTGGEADTQYF
TGTGCCAGCAGCCTAACAGGGGGTGAGGCAGATACGCAGTATTTT
>TRBV28|TRBJ2-5|.|.|14
CASSPDREQETQYF
TGTGCCAGCAGTCCGGACAGAGAACAAGAGACCCAGTACTTC
>TRBV5-1|TRBJ2-5|TRBD2|.|15
CASSLLAGARETQYF
TGCGCCAGCAGCCTCCTAGCGGGAGCGCGCGAGACCCAGTACTTC